This TCR beta chain was captured by sequencing in a study of Graves' ophthalmopathy and Graves' hyperthyroidism. This clonotype was counted ten times or more. Germline V gives CDR1 SGHTA, CDR2 FQGNSA. The V end was cut by 1 base, the J end by 8 bases, with 11 bases between. This CDR3 is built from 13 residues. CDR3 regions of TCR beta were amplified from RNA transcripts. An opening RT-PCR round employed HTBI primers and preceded a second-round multiplex PCR. TCRdb reanalysed the multiplex PCR reads using MiXCR and keeps one entry per CDR3 protein. The data hold almost 400,000 distinct CDR3 sequences, with 15% to 20% observed a single time.

The V and J genes are TRBV7-2 and TRBJ1-1, with a possible D match to TRBD1 (5 bases). Source material: peripheral blood. The origin of this receptor is a woman in her late teens or twenties with Graves' ophthalmopathy. This chain's CDR3 is CASSLEAGSEAFF. Written as DNA, the CDR3 is TGTGCCAGCAGCTTAGAGGCAGGGTCCGAAGCTTTCTTT. The full variable domain, completed using reference TRBV7-2 and TRBJ1-1, is GAGVSQSPSNKVTEKGKDVELRCDPISGHTALYWYRQSLGQGLEFLIYFQGNSAPDKSGLPSDRFSAERTGGSVSTLTIQRTQQEDSAVYLCASSLEAGSEAFFGQGTRLTVV.